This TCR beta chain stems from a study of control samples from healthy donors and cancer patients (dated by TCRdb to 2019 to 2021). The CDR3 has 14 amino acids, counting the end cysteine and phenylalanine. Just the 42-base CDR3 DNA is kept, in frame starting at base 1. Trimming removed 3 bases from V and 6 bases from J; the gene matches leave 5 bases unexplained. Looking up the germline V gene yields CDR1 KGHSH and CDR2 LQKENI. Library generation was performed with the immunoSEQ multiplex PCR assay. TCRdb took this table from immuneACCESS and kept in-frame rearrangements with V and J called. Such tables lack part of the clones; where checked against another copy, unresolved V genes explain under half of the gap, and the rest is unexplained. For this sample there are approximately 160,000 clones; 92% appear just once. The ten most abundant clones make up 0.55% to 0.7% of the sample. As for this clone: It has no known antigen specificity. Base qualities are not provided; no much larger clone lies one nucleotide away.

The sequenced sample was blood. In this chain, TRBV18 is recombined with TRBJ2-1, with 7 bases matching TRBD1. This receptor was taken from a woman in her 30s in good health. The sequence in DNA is TGTGCCAGCTCACCCGGGACAGTAAGCAATGAGCAGTTCTTC. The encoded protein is CASSPGTVSNEQFF.